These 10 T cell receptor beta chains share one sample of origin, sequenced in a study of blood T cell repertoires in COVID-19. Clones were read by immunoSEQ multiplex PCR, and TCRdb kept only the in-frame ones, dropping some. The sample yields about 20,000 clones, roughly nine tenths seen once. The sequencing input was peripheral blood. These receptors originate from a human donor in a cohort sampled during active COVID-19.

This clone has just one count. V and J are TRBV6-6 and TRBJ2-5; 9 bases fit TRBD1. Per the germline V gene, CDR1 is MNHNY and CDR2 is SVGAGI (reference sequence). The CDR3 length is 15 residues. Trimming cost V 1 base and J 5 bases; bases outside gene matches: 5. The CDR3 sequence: CASSYWTGVGETQYF. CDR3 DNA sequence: TGTGCCAGCAGTTACTGGACAGGGGTTGGGGAGACCCAGTACTTC.

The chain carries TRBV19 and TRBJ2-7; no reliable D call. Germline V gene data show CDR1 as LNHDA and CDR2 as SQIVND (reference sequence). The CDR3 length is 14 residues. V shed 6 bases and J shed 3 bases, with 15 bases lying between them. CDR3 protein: CASSPAGLSYEQYF. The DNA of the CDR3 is TGTGCCAGTAGCCCCGCCGGTTTGAGCTACGAGCAGTACTTC.

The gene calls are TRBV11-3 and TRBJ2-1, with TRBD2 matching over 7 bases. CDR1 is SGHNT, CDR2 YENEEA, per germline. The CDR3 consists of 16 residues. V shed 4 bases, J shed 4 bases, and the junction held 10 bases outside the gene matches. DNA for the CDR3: TGTGCCAGCAGCTCCATTCTAGCGGACCTTTACAATGAGCAGTTCTTC. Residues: CASSSILADLYNEQFF.

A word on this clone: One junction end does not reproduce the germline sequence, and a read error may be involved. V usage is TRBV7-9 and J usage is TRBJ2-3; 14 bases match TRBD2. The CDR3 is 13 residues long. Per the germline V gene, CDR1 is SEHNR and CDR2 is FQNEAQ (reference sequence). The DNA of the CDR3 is TGTGCCAGCAGCTTAGCGGGACTAGCGGGAGATCCATTT. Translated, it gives CASSLAGLAGDPF.

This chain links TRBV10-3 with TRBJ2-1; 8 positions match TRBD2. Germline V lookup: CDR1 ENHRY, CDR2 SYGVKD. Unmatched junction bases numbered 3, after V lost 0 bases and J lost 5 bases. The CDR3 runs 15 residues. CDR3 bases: TGTGCCATCAGTGAGTCGGGGACTAGGAACAATGAGCAGTTCTTC. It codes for CAISESGTRNNEQFF.

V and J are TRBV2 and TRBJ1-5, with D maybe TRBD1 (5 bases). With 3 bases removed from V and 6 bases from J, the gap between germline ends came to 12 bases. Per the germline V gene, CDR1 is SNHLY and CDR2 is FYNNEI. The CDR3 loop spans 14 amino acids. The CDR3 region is CASSDSWRGQPQHF. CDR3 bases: TGTGCCAGCAGTGACTCGTGGAGGGGTCAGCCCCAGCATTTT.

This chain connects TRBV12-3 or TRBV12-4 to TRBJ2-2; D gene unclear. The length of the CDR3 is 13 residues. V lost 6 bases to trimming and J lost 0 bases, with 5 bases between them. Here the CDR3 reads CASRLPNTGELFF. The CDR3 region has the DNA TGTGCCAGCAGACTTCCGAACACCGGGGAGCTGTTTTTT.

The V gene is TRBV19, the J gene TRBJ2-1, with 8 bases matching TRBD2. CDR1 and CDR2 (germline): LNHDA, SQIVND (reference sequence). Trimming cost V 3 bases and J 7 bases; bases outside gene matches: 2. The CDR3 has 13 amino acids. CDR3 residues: CASSMGLVNEQFF. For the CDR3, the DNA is TGTGCCAGTAGTATGGGACTAGTTAATGAGCAGTTCTTC.

The CDR3 reads CASSGSGTVYSNQPQHF. The CDR3 DNA sequence: TGTGCCAGTAGTGGATCCGGGACAGTTTATAGCAATCAGCCCCAGCATTTT. The chain joins TRBV19 to TRBJ1-5, with 7 nucleotides matching TRBD1. Germline V gene data show CDR1 as LNHDA and CDR2 as SQIVND (reference sequence). The CDR3 extends over 17 amino acids. With V trimmed by 5 bases and J by 0 bases, 10 bases remained unmatched. Using reference TRBV19 and TRBJ1-5 for the parts outside the CDR3, the full variable domain is DGGITQSPKYLFRKEGQNVTLSCEQNLNHDAMYWYRQDPGQGLRLIYYSQIVNDFQKGDIAEGYSVSREKKESFPLTVTSAQKNPTAFYLCASSGSGTVYSNQPQHFGDGTRLSIL.

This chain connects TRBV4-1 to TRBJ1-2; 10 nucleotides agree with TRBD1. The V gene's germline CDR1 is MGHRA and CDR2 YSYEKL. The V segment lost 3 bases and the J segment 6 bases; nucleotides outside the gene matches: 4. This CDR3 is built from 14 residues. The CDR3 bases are TGCGCCAGCAGCCAGGCGGGACAGGGGAATGGCTACACCTTC. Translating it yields CASSQAGQGNGYTF.